A selection of T cell receptor beta chains follows, all from one sample in a study of molecular identifiers for immune sequencing clone quantification. TCRdb reprocessed the PCR reads via MiXCR and lists one record per CDR3 protein. The profile shows around 460,000 distinct CDR3 sequences, about 26% of them singletons. Input material: naive CD8+ T cells from blood, with Jurkat cell RNA spiked in. Every receptor here comes from a human donor in good health. Some libraries in this study had Jurkat cell RNA spiked in. The CDR3 runs from the conserved cysteine through the conserved F or W.

j_call v_call cdr3_aa
TRBJ2-3 TRBV7-6 CASSGNPSGSDTQYF
TRBJ2-2 TRBV12-3/TRBV12-4 CASSPRQGRIAGELFF
TRBJ1-5 TRBV4-1 CASSQVTGSSQPQHF
TRBJ1-4 TRBV7-2 CASSADRGRSNEKLFF
TRBJ2-7 TRBV12-3/TRBV12-4 CASGNTGGEQYF
TRBJ2-3 TRBV7-6 CAIQRGSTDTQYF
TRBJ2-1 TRBV20-1 CSAGGTSWGEQFF
TRBJ1-1 TRBV29-1 CSVEEAGVSDALF
TRBJ1-5 TRBV5-3 CASSWGISQPQHF
TRBJ2-3 TRBV9 CASSGRDGGTDTQYF
TRBJ2-3 TRBV7-9 CASSSVWGGTDTQYF
TRBJ1-2 TRBV2 CASKGDREDGYTF
TRBJ2-7 TRBV11-2 CASSPTTNPYEQYF
TRBJ2-7 TRBV28 CASSFSLEDTDTNYEQYF
TRBJ1-4 TRBV6-5 CASRHRGANEKLSF
TRBJ2-2 TRBV24-1 CATSDLGDRGSGELLF
TRBJ2-5 TRBV18 CASSDTGTSETQYF
TRBJ2-1 TRBV6-2/TRBV6-3 CASSLSRGQSEQFF
TRBJ2-7 TRBV30 CAWAGETYEQYF
TRBJ1-1 TRBV13 CASSLKGVVETEAFF
TRBJ2-7 TRBV29-1 CSVEMGGAGGSYEQYF
TRBJ2-1 TRBV2 CARTGTVYNEQFF
TRBJ2-1 TRBV11-2 CASSSLAGGGDEQFF
TRBJ1-6 TRBV28 CASSNTTVVLDSPLHF
TRBJ2-1 TRBV27 CASSSRTSGSPYNEQFF
TRBJ1-3 TRBV29-1 CSVAGGPNSGNTIYF
TRBJ2-7 TRBV9 CASSVGTGTYEQYF
TRBJ2-7 TRBV4-3 CASSQAGSSGSYEQYF
TRBJ2-7 TRBV11-2 CASSTEGTVYEQYF
TRBJ1-3 TRBV6-2/TRBV6-3 CASSHGQGSSGNTIYF
TRBJ2-3 TRBV20-1 CSGPGTDTRYF
TRBJ1-5 TRBV5-1 CASSLMGTPDQPQHF
TRBJ2-1 TRBV12-3/TRBV12-4 CASSLTGAYNEQFF
TRBJ2-1 TRBV28 CASSTPSGTSGSNEQFF
TRBJ2-7 TRBV7-9 CASSWGRGTYEQYF
TRBJ1-1 TRBV28 CASRKGGTEAFF
TRBJ2-1 TRBV13 CASRFERGGYNEQFF
TRBJ2-2 TRBV7-9 CASSSRAKAGELFF
TRBJ1-4 TRBV11-2 CASSLVGGPTNEKLFF
TRBJ1-6 TRBV4-2 CARTGQGATYNSPLHF
TRBJ2-6 TRBV28 CASSLPDTTGANVLTF
TRBJ1-5 TRBV27 CASSFHNSNQPQHF
TRBJ2-7 TRBV14 CASSRGTGGYEQYF
TRBJ2-7 TRBV7-9 CASRHGTSGSYEQYF
TRBJ1-5 TRBV6-6 CASTTEATWGTRKPQHF
TRBJ2-5 TRBV12-3/TRBV12-4 CASRGGRETQYF
TRBJ2-1 TRBV2 CASSVTGVSSYNEQFF
TRBJ2-5 TRBV10-3 CAISESGATGQETQYF
TRBJ2-3 TRBV2 CASSEMIQGSTDTQYF